This T cell receptor beta chain was found in a study of cytomegalovirus exposure and HLA in healthy donors. CDR1 SGDLS and CDR2 YYNGEE come from the germline V gene. Trimming cost V 3 bases and J 6 bases, with 14 bases left between them. The CDR3 spans 14 residues. A multiplex PCR was run with 60 Vbeta primers and 13 Jbeta primers. Clones were read by immunoSEQ multiplex PCR, and TCRdb kept only the in-frame ones, dropping some. The repertoire holds about 120,000 clones, over 8.5% seen once, with 5% to 6.5% in the top ten. V gene TRBV9 combines with J gene TRBJ2-3; D unclear. The sequence derives from a woman between 40 and 55 years old in good health and CMV-seropositive. Material: PBMCs. CDR3 in amino acids: CASSGVVLSDTQYF. DNA for the CDR3: TGTGCCAGCAGCGGCGTCGTTTTAAGCGATACGCAGTATTTT. The full variable domain, with the rest looked up from reference TRBV9 and TRBJ2-3, is DSGVTQTPKHLITATGQRVTLRCSPRSGDLSVYWYQQSLDQGLQFLIQYYNGEERAKGNILERFSAQQFPDLHSELNLSSLELGDSALYFCASSGVVLSDTQYFGPGTRLTVL.